Given below is one TCR beta chain in context. Original methodology: Amplification of reference gene primers provided the estimated nucleated cell counts. Clones were read by immunoSEQ multiplex PCR, and TCRdb kept only the in-frame ones, dropping some. That table furnishes V, J and clone size, whereas the DNA furnished D and trimming. The sample lists about 250,000 clones, about four fifths seen once, with about 4.4% in the top ten. These data come from a study of blood T cell repertoires in COVID-19. In the study overall: Samples taken during acute and convalescent COVID-19 were collected in the United States, Italy and Spain. The cDNA or gDNA used as material had been derived from T cells, B-cell-depleted T cells, or PBMCs.

The CDR3 is 16 residues long. Germline V CDR1 and CDR2: KGHDR, SFDVKD. V shed 0 bases and J 6 bases; nucleotides not matched to a gene: 3. The chain carries TRBV24-1 and TRBJ2-1, with 11 bases lining up with TRBD2. The sample comprised peripheral blood. The clonotype originates from a man aged 45 to 65 with active or convalescent COVID-19. CDR3 DNA: TGTGCCACCAGTGATTTGAAACTAGCGGGGGTCAATGAGCAGTTCTTC. Translating it yields CATSDLKLAGVNEQFF.